This TCR beta chain was observed in a study of OX40 agonist ivuxolimab in advanced cancers. Germline assignment: CDR1 SGHRS and CDR2 YFSETQ. The V gene lost 2 bases and the J gene lost 6 bases, with 15 bases spanning the gap. The CDR3 has 15 residues. This clone was picked up one time. The table came from immunoSEQ multiplex PCR; TCRdb's copy has only in-frame clones and leaves some out. Of approximately 91,000 clones in the sample, 80% to 90% were seen once. The source was CD4+ or CD8+ T cells sorted from blood, collected in a trial of the OX40 agonist ivuxolimab. The chain is built from TRBV5-1 and TRBJ2-4, with D tentatively TRBD1 or TRBD2 (5 bases each). The receptor comes from an adult with an advanced solid tumor such as melanoma, head and neck, liver or kidney cancer. The CDR3 region is CASSLRPGTPNIQYF. The DNA of the CDR3 is TGCGCCAGCAGCTTACGACCCGGGACGCCAAACATTCAGTACTTC. Complete variable domain (other parts from reference TRBV5-1 and TRBJ2-4): KAGVTQTPRYLIKTRGQQVTLSCSPISGHRSVSWYQQTPGQGLQFLFEYFSETQRNKGNFPGRFSGRQFSNSRSEMNVSTLELGDSALYLCASSLRPGTPNIQYFGAGTRLSVL.